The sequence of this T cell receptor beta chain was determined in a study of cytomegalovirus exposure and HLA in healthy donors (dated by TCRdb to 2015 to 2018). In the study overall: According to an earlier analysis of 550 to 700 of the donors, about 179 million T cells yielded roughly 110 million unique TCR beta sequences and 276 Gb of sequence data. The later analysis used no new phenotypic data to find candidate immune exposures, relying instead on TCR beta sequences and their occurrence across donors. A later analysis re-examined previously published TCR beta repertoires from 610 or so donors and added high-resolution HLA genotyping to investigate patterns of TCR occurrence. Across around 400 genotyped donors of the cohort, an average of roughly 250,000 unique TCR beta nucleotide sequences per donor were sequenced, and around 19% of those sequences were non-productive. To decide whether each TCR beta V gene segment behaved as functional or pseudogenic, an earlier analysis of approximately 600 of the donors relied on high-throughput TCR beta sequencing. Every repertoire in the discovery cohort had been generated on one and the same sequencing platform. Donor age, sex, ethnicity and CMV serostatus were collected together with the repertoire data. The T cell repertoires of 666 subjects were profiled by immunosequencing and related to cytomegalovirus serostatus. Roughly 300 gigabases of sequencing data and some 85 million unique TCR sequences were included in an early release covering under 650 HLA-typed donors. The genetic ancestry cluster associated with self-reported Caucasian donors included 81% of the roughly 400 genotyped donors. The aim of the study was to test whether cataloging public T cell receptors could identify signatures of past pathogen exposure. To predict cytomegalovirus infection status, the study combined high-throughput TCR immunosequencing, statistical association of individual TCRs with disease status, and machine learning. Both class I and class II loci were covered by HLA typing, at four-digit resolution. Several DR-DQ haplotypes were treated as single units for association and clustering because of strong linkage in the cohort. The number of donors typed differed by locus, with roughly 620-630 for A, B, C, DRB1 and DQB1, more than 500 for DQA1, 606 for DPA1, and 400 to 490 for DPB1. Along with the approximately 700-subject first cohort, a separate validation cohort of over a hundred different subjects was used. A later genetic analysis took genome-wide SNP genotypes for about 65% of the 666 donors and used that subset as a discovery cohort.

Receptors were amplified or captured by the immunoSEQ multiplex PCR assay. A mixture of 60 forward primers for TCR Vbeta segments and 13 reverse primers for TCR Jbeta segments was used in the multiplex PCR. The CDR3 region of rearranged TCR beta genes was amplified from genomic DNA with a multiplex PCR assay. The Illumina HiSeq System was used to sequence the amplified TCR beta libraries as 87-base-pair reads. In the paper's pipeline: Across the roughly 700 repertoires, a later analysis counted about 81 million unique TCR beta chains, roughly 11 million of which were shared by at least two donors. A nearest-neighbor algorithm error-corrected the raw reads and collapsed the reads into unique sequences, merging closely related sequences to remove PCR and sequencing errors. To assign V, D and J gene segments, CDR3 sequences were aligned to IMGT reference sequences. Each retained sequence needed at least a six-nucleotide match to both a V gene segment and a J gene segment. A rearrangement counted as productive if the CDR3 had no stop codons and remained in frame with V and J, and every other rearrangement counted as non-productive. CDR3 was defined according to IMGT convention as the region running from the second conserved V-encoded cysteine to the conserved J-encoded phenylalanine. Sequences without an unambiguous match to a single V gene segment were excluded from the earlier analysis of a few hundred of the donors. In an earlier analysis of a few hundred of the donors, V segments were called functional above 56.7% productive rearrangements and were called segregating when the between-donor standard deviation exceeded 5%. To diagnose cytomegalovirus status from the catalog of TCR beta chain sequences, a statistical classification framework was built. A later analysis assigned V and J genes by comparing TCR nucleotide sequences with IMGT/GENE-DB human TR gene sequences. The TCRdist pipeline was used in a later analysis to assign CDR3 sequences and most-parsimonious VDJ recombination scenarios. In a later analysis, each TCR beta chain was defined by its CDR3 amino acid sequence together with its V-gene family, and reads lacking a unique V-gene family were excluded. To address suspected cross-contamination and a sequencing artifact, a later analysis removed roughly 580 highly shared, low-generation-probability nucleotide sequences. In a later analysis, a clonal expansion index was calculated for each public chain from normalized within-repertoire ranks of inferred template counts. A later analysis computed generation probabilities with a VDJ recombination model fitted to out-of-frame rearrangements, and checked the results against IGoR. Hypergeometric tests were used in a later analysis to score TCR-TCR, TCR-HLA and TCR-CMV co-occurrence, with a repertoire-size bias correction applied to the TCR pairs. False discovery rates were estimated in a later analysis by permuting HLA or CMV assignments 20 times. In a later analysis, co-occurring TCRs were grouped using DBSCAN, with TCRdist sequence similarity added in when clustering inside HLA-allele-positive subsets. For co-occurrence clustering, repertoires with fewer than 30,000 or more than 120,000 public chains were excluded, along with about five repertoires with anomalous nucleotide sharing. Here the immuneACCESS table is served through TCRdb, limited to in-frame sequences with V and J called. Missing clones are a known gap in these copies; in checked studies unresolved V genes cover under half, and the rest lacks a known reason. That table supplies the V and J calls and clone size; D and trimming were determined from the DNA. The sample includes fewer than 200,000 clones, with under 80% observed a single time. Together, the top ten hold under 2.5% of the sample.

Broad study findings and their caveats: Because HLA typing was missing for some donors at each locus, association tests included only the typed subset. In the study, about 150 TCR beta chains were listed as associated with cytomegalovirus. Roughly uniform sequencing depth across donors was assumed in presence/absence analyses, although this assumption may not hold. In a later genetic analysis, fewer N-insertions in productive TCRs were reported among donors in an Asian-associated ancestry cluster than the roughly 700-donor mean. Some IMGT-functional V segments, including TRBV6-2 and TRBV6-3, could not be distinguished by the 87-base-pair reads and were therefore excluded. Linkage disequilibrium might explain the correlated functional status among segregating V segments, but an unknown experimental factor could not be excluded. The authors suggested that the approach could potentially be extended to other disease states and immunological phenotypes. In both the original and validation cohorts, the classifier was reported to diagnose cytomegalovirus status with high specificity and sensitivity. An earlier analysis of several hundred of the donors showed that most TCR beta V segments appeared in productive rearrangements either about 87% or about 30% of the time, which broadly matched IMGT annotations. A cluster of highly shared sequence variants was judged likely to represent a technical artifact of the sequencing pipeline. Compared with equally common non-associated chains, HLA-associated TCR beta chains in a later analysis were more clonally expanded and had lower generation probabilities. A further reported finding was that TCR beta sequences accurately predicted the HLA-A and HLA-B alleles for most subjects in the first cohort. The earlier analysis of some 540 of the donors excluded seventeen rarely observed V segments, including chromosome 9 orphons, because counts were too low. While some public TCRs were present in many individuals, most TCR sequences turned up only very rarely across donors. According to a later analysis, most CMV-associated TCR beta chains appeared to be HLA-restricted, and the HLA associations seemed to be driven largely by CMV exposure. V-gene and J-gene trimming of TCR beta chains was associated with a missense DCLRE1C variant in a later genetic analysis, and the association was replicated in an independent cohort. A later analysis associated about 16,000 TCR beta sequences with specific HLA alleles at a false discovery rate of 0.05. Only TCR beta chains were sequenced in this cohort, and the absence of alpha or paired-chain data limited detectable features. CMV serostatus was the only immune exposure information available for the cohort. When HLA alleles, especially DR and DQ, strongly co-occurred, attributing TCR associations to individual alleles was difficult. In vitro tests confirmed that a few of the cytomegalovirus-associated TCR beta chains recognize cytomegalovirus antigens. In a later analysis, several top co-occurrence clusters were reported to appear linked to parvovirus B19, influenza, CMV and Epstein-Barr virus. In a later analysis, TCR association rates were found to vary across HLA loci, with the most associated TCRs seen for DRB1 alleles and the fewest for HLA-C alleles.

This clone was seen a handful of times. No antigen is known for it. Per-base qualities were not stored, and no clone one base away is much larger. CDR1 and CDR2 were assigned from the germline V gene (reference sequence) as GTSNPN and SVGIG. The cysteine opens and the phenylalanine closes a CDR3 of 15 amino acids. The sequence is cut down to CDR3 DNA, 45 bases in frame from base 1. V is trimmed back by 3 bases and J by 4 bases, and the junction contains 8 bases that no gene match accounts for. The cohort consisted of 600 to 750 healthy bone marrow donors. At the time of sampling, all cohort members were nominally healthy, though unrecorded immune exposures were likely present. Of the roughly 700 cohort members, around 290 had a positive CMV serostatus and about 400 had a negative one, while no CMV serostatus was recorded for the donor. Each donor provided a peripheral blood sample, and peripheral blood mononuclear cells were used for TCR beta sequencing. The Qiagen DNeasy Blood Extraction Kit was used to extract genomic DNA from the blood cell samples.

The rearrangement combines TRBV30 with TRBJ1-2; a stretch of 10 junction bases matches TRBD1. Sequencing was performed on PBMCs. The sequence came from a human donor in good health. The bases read TGTGCCTGGAGCGTCCGGGACAGGGGTTTCTATGGCTACACCTTC. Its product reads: CAWSVRDRGFYGYTF.